This T cell receptor (beta chain) emerged from a study of T cell repertoires in cytomegalovirus infection. Study in general: In public TCR beta signatures, there were indications of both CMV infection and matching HLA type. Broader study findings: Carriers of CMV and the relevant HLA type were discriminated by public TCR beta frequency. CMV-specific TCR beta clonotypes restricted by HLA-C were the ones dominating the ex vivo response.

TCRdb used MiXCR to reprocess the reads, holding one entry per CDR3 protein. The table lists about 140,000 distinct CDR3 sequences, 5.5% to 8% of them singletons. Remarks on this clonotype: Its cognate antigen is unknown.

Sequencing was done on a sample of PBMCs. The source is a human donor in good health (CMV status not recorded). Some clones in this sample may be carry-over from other donors' samples.

Here the CDR3 DNA reads TGTGCCAGTAGTATACAGCGGGGGCTCGTCAATGAGCAGTTCTTC. It codes for CASSIQRGLVNEQFF. The chain couples TRBV19 to TRBJ2-1, with 8 nucleotides matching TRBD2. V was clipped by 2 bases and J by 6 bases; unmatched bases: 6. The length of the CDR3 is 15 residues. Germline V lookup: CDR1 LNHDA, CDR2 SQIVND (reference sequence).